The clone carrying this TCR beta chain has at least ten counts. Its antigen is still unknown. A quantitative 5'-RACE method, one with molecular barcodes, was used to make TCR beta libraries. TCRdb re-called the 5' RACE reads with MiXCR, one entry per CDR3 protein. The sample includes fewer than 550,000 distinct CDR3 sequences, approximately 5% seen only once; the top ten take approximately 4%. The sample comes from a study of CD8 T cells in ankylosing spondylitis. General study findings and limits: What seemed typical of ankylosing spondylitis blood was a TCR beta motif built from roughly eight highly homologous variants. Clones linked to the disease showed a CD8+ phenotype. They occurred at relatively low frequencies in peripheral blood. Prior literature has documented some motif variants in synovial fluid and blood from reactive arthritis. Disease-linked clones were reportedly significantly enriched in matched ankylosing spondylitis synovial fluid.

Per the germline V gene, CDR1 is MNHEY and CDR2 is SVGAGI. This CDR3 comprises 16 residues. Trimming stripped 5 bases from V and 0 bases from J, with 13 bases between. This sequence joins TRBV6-5 and TRBJ1-4; the D is unclear. What was sequenced was blood, either unsorted or a sorted T cell fraction (not recorded which). The TCR was taken from a male donor with ankylosing spondylitis. The CDR3 is CASSHEVGATNEKLFF. The CDR3 DNA follows: TGTGCCAGCAGTCACGAGGTCGGAGCAACTAATGAAAAACTGTTTTTT.